The present T cell receptor (beta chain) was sequenced within a study of shared clonotypes between healthy human individuals. Study-level findings and limits: Naive subsets typically showed greater estimated richness than memory subsets.

V dropped 2 bases and J dropped 2 bases, with 12 bases sitting between them. Germline V lookup: CDR1 MGHDK, CDR2 SYGVNS. The CDR3 has 16 residues. As to this clone: Its target is not known.

Libraries were prepared by immunoSEQ multiplex PCR; TCRdb keeps only in-frame clonotypes and omits some of them. The data show about 2 million clones, 85% to 95% seen once. The receptor was derived from a man younger than 30 in good health. This rearrangement joins TRBV25-1 to TRBJ1-4; weak D call: TRBD1 (6 bases). Source material: naive CD4+ T cells sorted from blood. Subset specified: CD45RA+ positively selected. For the CDR3, the DNA is TGTGCCAGCAGTGAAACCTCAGGGGCCACTAATGAAAAACTGTTTTTT. Translated, it gives CASSETSGATNEKLFF.